This T cell receptor (beta chain) was recovered during a study of response to subunit inactivated influenza vaccine. The study's findings and limits: Each seasonal flu vaccination may recruit only limited new T cells, authors suggested.

TCRdb independently ran MiXCR on the RT-PCR reads; one entry per CDR3 protein. The sample shows over 750,000 distinct CDR3 sequences, 21% of them seen only once. To note about this clonotype: What it binds is not known.

The CDR3 spans 12 residues. Per germline, CDR1 LGHDT and CDR2 YNNKEL (reference sequence). V was trimmed by 1 base and J by 9 bases, leaving 10 bases between them. The material was PBMCs from blood, obtained 5 to 6 days after vaccination. J is TRBJ2-7 and V is TRBV3-1; D gene unclear. This sequence originates from a man aged 50 to 60 who received an inactivated influenza vaccine. The CDR3: CASSQGPLGQYF. The CDR3 DNA reads TGTGCCAGCAGCCAAGGCCCGCTTGGGCAGTACTTC.